This T cell receptor (beta chain) emerged from a study of blood T cell repertoires in COVID-19. In the study overall: Some COVID-19 samples were acute and others convalescent; all came from the United States, Italy and Spain. T cells, B-cell-depleted T cells, or PBMCs provided the cDNA or gDNA that served as material.

All enrollees were about 18 to 90 years old and from fewer than 25 US areas. The study assigned cohorts using participant-reported clinical history. Only in-frame clones appear in the TCRdb table, and some are missing; sequencing was by immunoSEQ multiplex PCR. The repertoire holds approximately 140,000 clones, with around nine tenths as singletons. The CDR3 length is 12 residues. CDR1 and CDR2 from the germline V gene are LNHDA and SQIVND (reference sequence). V shed 7 bases and J shed 0 bases, with 6 bases lying between them. The chain carries TRBV19 and TRBJ1-2; D unclear. This receptor was taken from a woman in her thirties with acute COVID-19. Sequenced material: PBMCs or T cells enriched from blood (not recorded which). CDR3 nucleotide sequence: TGTGCCAGTACGAGCTCTAACTATGGCTACACCTTC. This gives the protein CASTSSNYGYTF.